This T cell receptor (beta chain) was documented in a study of T cells after posttransplantation cyclophosphamide. Study conclusions and caveats: Skin or GI-infiltrating T cells shared few TRB sequences with blood. Donor-recipient repertoire similarity was low at 1-2 months, rising over year one.

About this clone: Its antigen is not identified.

Losses at the gene ends were 5 bases for V and 8 bases for J; bases not matched to a gene: 4. The germline V gene encodes CDR1 LNHDA and CDR2 SQIVND (reference sequence). The CDR3 consists of 14 residues. Here immunoSEQ multiplex PCR was the method, and the copy in TCRdb shows in-frame clones only, minus some. Among about 15,000 clones listed, 84% were seen once. Methotrexate plus calcineurin inhibitor accompanied controls' myeloablative marrow transplants; sampling was 1 year later. The chain combines TRBV19 with TRBJ2-1; 12 nucleotides agree with TRBD2. Sample: PBMCs, taken roughly 350 days after allogeneic stem cell transplant with calcineurin inhibitor and methotrexate. The sequence was collected from a young adult male patient who received an allogeneic stem cell transplant from a related donor, was CMV-positive, and had no GVHD. Some T cells may arise from the graft donor. The CDR3 DNA sequence: TGTGCCAGTAGTTCTAGCGGGAGGGTCGATGAGCAGTTCTTC. Translating gives CASSSSGRVDEQFF.